This T cell receptor beta chain emerged from a study of shared clonotypes between healthy human individuals (dated by TCRdb to 2019 to 2021). In the study overall: The cohort comprised a couple of women and a few men aged 18 to 49 years. Per donor, leukapheresis produced somewhere between about 0.9 and 9.5 billion PBMCs. Libraries were prepared and TCR repertoires were sequenced by different laboratories using diverse techniques, in order to increase sequencing depth and limit assay-specific biases. For each donor, CD4 naive and CD4 memory were each run on three plates, CD8 naive on two plates, and CD8 memory on one plate. To estimate repertoire size and how much clonotypes are shared between individuals, the study performed deep sequencing of blood TCR repertoires from roughly five healthy adults.

This clone appeared a single time. The antigen it binds to is not known. No base quality values were provided; no much bigger clone lies one nucleotide off. The donors were healthy, HIV-negative adults with no recently reported acute infections or vaccinations. Only Caucasian adults living in Nashville, Tennessee, USA were represented among the donors. CD4+ T cells were enriched through magnetic negative selection, after which naive cells were positively selected on CD45RA and the remaining negative fraction served as the memory subset. Blood was obtained by leukapheresis, after which PBMCs were separated by Ficoll-Histopaque density gradient centrifugation and cryopreserved in liquid nitrogen vapor phase. Analytical flow cytometry was used to check the purity and quantity of every magnetically sorted T cell population. Genomic DNA was isolated from every sorted fraction and measured by UV absorbance on a Nanodrop 2000c.

TCR CDR3 regions were amplified from genomic DNA by multiplex PCR using the deep immunoSEQ assay. For each cell subset, the extracted genomic DNA was distributed evenly across all wells of several immunoSEQ 96-well plates, and each plate served as one replicate. For sorted subsets, around 200 ng genomic DNA, equal to 30,000 to 35,000 T cell genomes, was loaded into each replicate PCR. The purified libraries were quantified using a Qubit 3.0 fluorometer, sized with a Bioanalyzer 2100, and then quantified again using the KAPA Library Quantification kit. Every immunoSEQ 96-well plate was sequenced on a separate single-read 150-cycle Illumina NextSeq 550 flow cell. Under the source paper's analysis protocol: Because the immunoSEQ output included only junctional sequences and no quality scores, the filtering could not be the same as the filtering used for full-length reads. To assign V/J genes and CDR3, sequences were annotated against IMGT germline references using PyIR, a Python wrapper for IgBLAST v1.9. Reads were removed for weak V/J assignments (E-value above 1e-6), missing CDR3, stop codons, out-of-frame junctions, or ambiguous translated residues. V3J clonotypes were defined as sequences sharing an identical inferred V gene, J gene, and CDR3 amino acid sequence. The percentage overlap between two repertoires was calculated by dividing the number of shared unique clonotypes by the size of the smaller repertoire. Three approaches were used to assess repertoire richness: RTK rarefaction, the Chao1 estimator, and Recon v2.1 estimates of unobserved clonotypes. OLGA was used to compute generation probabilities for all TCRbeta clonotypes that the gDNA method yielded from a few donors. This immuneACCESS table, as held by TCRdb, lists in-frame sequences with V and J called but not all clones. Of the missing ones, under half trace to an unresolved V gene in checked studies; the others have no known cause. Clone size and V and J calls were adopted from that table, with D and trimming inferred from the DNA. The sample table shows 2 million to 3 million clones, and over 85% are seen once. Of the sample, about 0.38% falls within the top ten clones.

The full study reports these points: Sharing across four donors was observed for roughly 5% of naive CD4, 3% to 3.5% of naive CD8, over 2% of memory CD4, and approximately 0.41% of memory CD8 clonotypes. Even with the large sequencing depth, rarefaction of the sorted-subset datasets indicated that sequencing was incomplete. Sampling was restricted to blood, and TCR repertoires in tissue are likely to differ from TCR repertoires in blood. Compared with non-shared clonotypes, the clonotypes found in all four sorted-subset donors had higher generation probabilities. Pairwise subsampling led to the expectation that sequencing depth would affect the degree of clonotype sharing among donors. Naive subsets generally had larger estimated clonotype richness than memory subsets. The small number of donors limited the genetic and exposure-history diversity represented.

Reading from cysteine to phenylalanine, the CDR3 counts 18 amino acids. Just CDR3 DNA is preserved here, 54 bases in frame from base 1. Recombination connected TRBV12-1 to TRBJ2-6; TRBD1, as called in the table, went unchecked against the DNA. TRBV12-1 is tagged as a pseudogene. This clonotype originated in a man between 18 and 29 years old in good health. Some clones in this sample may be carry-over from other donors' samples. Specimen: naive CD4+ T cells from PBMCs. According to the study, the label for this sample's cell subset or site signals: CD45RA+ positively selected. The base sequence is TGTGCCCAAGCTCTCCACAGGCATGGTTGGGCGGAGGCCAACGTCCTGACTTTC. It is translated as CAQALHRHGWAEANVLTF.